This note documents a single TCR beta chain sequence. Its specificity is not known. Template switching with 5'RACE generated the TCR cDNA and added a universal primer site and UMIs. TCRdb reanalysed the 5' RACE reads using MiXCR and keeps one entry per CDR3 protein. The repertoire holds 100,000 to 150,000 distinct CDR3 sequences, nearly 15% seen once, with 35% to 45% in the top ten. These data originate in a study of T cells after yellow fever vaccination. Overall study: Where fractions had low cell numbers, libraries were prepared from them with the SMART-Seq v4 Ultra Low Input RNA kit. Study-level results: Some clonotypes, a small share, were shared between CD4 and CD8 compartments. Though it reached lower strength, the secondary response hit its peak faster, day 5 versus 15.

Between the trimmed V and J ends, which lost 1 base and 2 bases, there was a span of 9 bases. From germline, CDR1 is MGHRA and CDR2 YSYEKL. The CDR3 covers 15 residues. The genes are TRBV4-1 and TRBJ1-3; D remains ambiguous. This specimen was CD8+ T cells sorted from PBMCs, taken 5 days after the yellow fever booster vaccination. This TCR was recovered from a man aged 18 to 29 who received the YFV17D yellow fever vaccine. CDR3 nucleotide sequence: TGCGCCAGCAGCCAAGTCGGAAGGGCTGGAAACACCATATATTTT. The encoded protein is CASSQVGRAGNTIYF.